The text below deals with one T cell receptor (beta chain). The data were taken from a study of blood T cell repertoires in COVID-19. Background on the study: Samples of COVID-19 (acute and convalescent) were obtained from the United States, Italy and Spain.

V lost 5 bases, J lost 2 bases, and 13 bases lay in between. CDR3 length: 14 amino acids. Germline values: CDR1 SGHRS, CDR2 YFSETQ. As processed by the authors: How many nucleated cells were present was estimated from reference gene primer amplification. TCRdb's table, derived via immunoSEQ multiplex PCR, lists solely in-frame clones and lacks some. Clone size and V and J calls were adopted from that table, with D and trimming inferred from the DNA. This table has tens of thousands of clones, around 87% appearing once. The chain joins TRBV5-1 to TRBJ2-5; TRBD1 is a possible D gene (6 bases). This TCR came from a woman of 80 years or more in a cohort sampled during active or convalescent COVID-19. Sequencing input: peripheral blood. The CDR3 DNA reads TGCGCCAGCAGGAGGGGGACGGGGCAAGAGACCCAGTACTTC. This codes for CASRRGTGQETQYF.